This T cell receptor (beta chain) was sequenced during a study of spatial heterogeneity in lung cancer. Study context: Where they were available, follow-up PBMC samples were sequenced, at a median of around 26 months after resection.

This clonotype was counted at least ten times. One entry per CDR3 protein results from TCRdb running MiXCR on the 5' RACE reads. The sample records 35,000 to 45,000 distinct CDR3 sequences, around 21% being singletons. Time point in this sample: blood at routine non-recurrence follow-up after resection. The CDR3 is made up of 17 amino acids. Germline CDR1 and CDR2: SGHAT and FQNNGV. Trimming removed 2 bases from V and 7 bases from J; junction bases left unmatched: 14. Sequenced material: PBMCs, taken at follow-up. The sequence came from a female donor with early-stage non-small cell lung cancer. This chain uses TRBV11-2 with TRBJ2-4; 7 nucleotides line up with TRBD2. The CDR3 sequence: CASSLFFGGSGTNIQYF. The DNA for the CDR3 is TGTGCCAGCAGCTTATTTTTTGGCGGGAGTGGGACGAACATTCAGTACTTC.